Listed here are 28 T cell receptor beta chains from one sample, sequenced in a study of blood T cell repertoires in COVID-19. Libraries were prepared by immunoSEQ multiplex PCR; TCRdb keeps only in-frame clonotypes and omits some of them. The sample lists 90,000 or so clones, 65% to 90% occurring once. Material for sequencing was peripheral blood. The receptors come from a man aged 60 to 75 with acute or convalescent COVID-19.

The chain is built from TRBV5-1 and TRBJ2-3; 8 nucleotides align to TRBD2. The germline V gene encodes CDR1 SGHRS and CDR2 YFSETQ. CDR3 length: 15 amino acids. V gave up 0 bases and J gave up 5 bases; unmatched junction bases: 5. The CDR3 DNA sequence: TGCGCCAGCAGCTTGGAAGGGACTAGAGGAGATACGCAGTATTTT. It yields the protein CASSLEGTRGDTQYF.

The rearrangement uses TRBV18 and TRBJ1-1; weak D call: TRBD1 (5 bases). The ends were cut back, 1 base at V and 4 bases at J, with 19 bases in the middle. The CDR3 is made up of 17 amino acids. The germline V gene encodes CDR1 KGHSH and CDR2 LQKENI. The CDR3 sequence is CASSPLGASMLATEAFF. DNA of the CDR3: TGTGCCAGCTCACCACTTGGGGCGTCGATGTTGGCCACTGAAGCTTTCTTT.

This rearrangement joins TRBV30 to TRBJ1-2, with D possibly matching TRBD1 (5 bases). Trimming took off 2 bases at V and 3 bases at J, with 13 bases between the two ends. There are 14 residues in the CDR3. CDR1 and CDR2 (germline): GTSNPN, SVGIG (reference sequence). The CDR3 is CAWSPPGLHYGYTF. CDR3 DNA sequence: TGTGCCTGGAGTCCCCCGGGACTGCACTATGGCTACACCTTC. The whole variable domain, remainder taken from reference TRBV30 and TRBJ1-2, is SQTIHQWPATLVQPVGSPLSLECTVEGTSNPNLYWYRQAAGRGLQLLFYSVGIGQISSEVPQNLSASRPQDRQFILSSKKLLLSDSGFYLCAWSPPGLHYGYTFGSGTRLTVV.

The CDR3 loop reads CASSLGQVPSNQPQHF. The CDR3 nucleotides are TGTGCCAGCAGCTTAGGACAGGTTCCTAGCAATCAGCCCCAGCATTTT. The rearrangement joins TRBV5-8 to TRBJ1-5; 7 bases line up with TRBD1. Trimming removed 2 bases from V and 0 bases from J; junction bases left unmatched: 5. This CDR3 has 16 residues. Germline V CDR1 and CDR2: SGHTS, YDEGEE.

The chain employs TRBV3-1 (or the pseudogene TRBV3-2) and TRBJ1-2; D uncertain. Germline CDR1 is LGHDT and CDR2 is YNNKEL (reference sequence). The CDR3 is 13 residues long. The V end was cut by 1 base, the J end by 8 bases, with 11 bases between. The chain's CDR3 is CASSQVLEGGYTF. The CDR3 DNA sequence: TGTGCCAGCAGCCAAGTATTGGAGGGAGGCTACACCTTC.

The CDR3 spells CAGDLQGASGYTF. The DNA of the CDR3 is TGTGCCGGGGACTTACAGGGGGCGTCTGGCTACACCTTC. The gene calls are TRBV30 and TRBJ1-2, with TRBD1 identical over 9 bases. Trimming at V came to 8 bases and at J to 7 bases, leaving 11 bases not matched to a gene. The CDR3 is 13 amino acids. CDR1 is GTSNPN, CDR2 SVGIG, per germline (reference sequence).

The V and J genes are TRBV7-9 and TRBJ1-4, with 9 nucleotides matching TRBD1. The germline V gene encodes CDR1 SEHNR and CDR2 FQNEAQ (reference sequence). The CDR3 totals 15 residues. The ends lost 5 bases at V and 5 bases at J; junction bases unmatched: 6. The DNA for the CDR3 is TGTGCCAGCAGCCCGCGACAGGGGGGGAATGAAAAACTGTTTTTT. This gives the protein CASSPRQGGNEKLFF.

This chain joins TRBV7-3 and TRBJ2-1; 10 positions agree with TRBD2. V was pared by 2 bases and J by 6 bases, with 10 bases of the junction left unmatched. The CDR3 extends over 17 amino acids. The V gene's germline CDR1 is SGHTA and CDR2 FQGTGA. Written as DNA, the CDR3 is TGTGCCAGCAGCTTAGAACCCGGGACTAGCGTACGCAATGAGCAGTTCTTC. Protein product: CASSLEPGTSVRNEQFF.

The chain couples TRBV4-2 to TRBJ1-2; 7 bases are shared with TRBD1. This CDR3 has 13 amino acids. Germline V gives CDR1 LGHNA, CDR2 YNFKEQ. The trim removed 1 base at V and 11 bases at J, leaving 7 bases unmatched. The CDR3 spells CASSQGTGVGYTF. Here the CDR3 DNA reads TGTGCCAGCAGCCAAGGTACAGGGGTAGGATACACCTTC.

This rearrangement joins TRBV7-9 to TRBJ2-5; maybe TRBD1 (6 bases). Trimming removed 1 base from V and 2 bases from J, with 17 bases in between. CDR1 and CDR2 (germline): SEHNR, FQNEAQ (reference sequence). This CDR3 is 17 amino acids long. The CDR3: CASSLENREVGQETQYF. The CDR3 coding sequence is TGTGCCAGCAGCTTAGAAAACAGGGAAGTGGGACAAGAGACCCAGTACTTC.

This chain joins TRBV5-1 and TRBJ1-5; D is possibly TRBD1 (6 bases). Germline assignment: CDR1 SGHRS and CDR2 YFSETQ. Trimming took 4 bases from V and 7 from J, leaving 24 bases between them. This CDR3 has 17 residues. In DNA form, the CDR3 reads TGCGCCAGCAGCCCCGCGGGGGGGGCCTGGACGCGGCAGCCCCAGCATTTT. It is translated as CASSPAGGAWTRQPQHF. Looking up the rest from reference TRBV5-1 and TRBJ1-5 gives the full variable domain: KAGVTQTPRYLIKTRGQQVTLSCSPISGHRSVSWYQQTPGQGLQFLFEYFSETQRNKGNFPGRFSGRQFSNSRSEMNVSTLELGDSALYLCASSPAGGAWTRQPQHFGDGTRLSIL.

Remarks on this clone: This same CDR3 is encoded by further DNA sequences in the sample. The chain joins TRBV5-1 to TRBJ1-1; TRBD1 matches 8 bases. The germline gives CDR1 SGHRS, CDR2 YFSETQ. The CDR3 runs 14 residues. Trimming removed 4 bases from V and 1 base from J; junction bases left unmatched: 3. CDR3 DNA sequence: TGCGCCAGCAGCATCGGACAGGGGAACACTGAAGCTTTCTTT. Translated, it gives CASSIGQGNTEAFF. The full variable domain, completed using reference TRBV5-1 and TRBJ1-1, is KAGVTQTPRYLIKTRGQQVTLSCSPISGHRSVSWYQQTPGQGLQFLFEYFSETQRNKGNFPGRFSGRQFSNSRSEMNVSTLELGDSALYLCASSIGQGNTEAFFGQGTRLTVV.

The chain recombines TRBV2 with TRBJ2-3, with 8 bases lining up with TRBD1. Germline lookup yields CDR1 SNHLY and CDR2 FYNNEI. The CDR3 has 15 residues. The V and J ends lost 7 bases and 6 bases, in that order; junction bases with no gene match: 12. In nucleotides, the CDR3 is TGTGCCAGCATGCCGCCCGGACAGGGTGAGGATACGCAGTATTTT. Protein: CASMPPGQGEDTQYF.

V and J are TRBV4-1 and TRBJ2-1; 9 bases line up with TRBD2. Germline CDR1 MGHRA, CDR2 YSYEKL. The CDR3 has 17 amino acids. V lost 0 bases to trimming and J lost 8 bases; unmatched junction nucleotides: 11. CDR3 region: CASSQEFGTSTRYEQFF. In DNA, the CDR3 is TGCGCCAGCAGCCAAGAGTTTGGGACTAGCACCCGCTATGAGCAGTTCTTC.

The V gene is TRBV14, the J gene TRBJ2-5, with D maybe TRBD2 (6 bases). Germline V gives CDR1 SGHDN, CDR2 FVKESK. The CDR3 runs 15 residues. V lost 1 base to trimming and J lost 1 base, with 10 bases between them. The CDR3 sequence is CASSQGRRVQETQYF. CDR3 nucleotide sequence: TGTGCCAGCAGCCAAGGTCGGAGGGTCCAAGAGACCCAGTACTTC.

V usage is TRBV6-5 and J usage is TRBJ1-1; D not certain. The V gene's germline CDR1 is MNHEY and CDR2 SVGAGI. This CDR3 is 15 amino acids long. The V end was cut by 1 base, the J end by 1 base, with 10 bases between. The CDR3 here is CASSYFSGGNTEAFF. Written as DNA, the CDR3 is TGTGCCAGCAGTTACTTCTCCGGTGGGAACACTGAAGCTTTCTTT.

This clone was counted only a few times. The rearrangement joins TRBV12-3 or TRBV12-4 to TRBJ1-2, with 8 bases fitting TRBD1. CDR3 size: 13 residues. V lost 5 bases and J lost 7; bases outside the gene matches: 6. DNA of the CDR3: TGTGCCAGCAGTGTTACAGGGGGAGGTGGCTACACCTTC. Translation: CASSVTGGGGYTF.

The sample holds one count of this clone. DNA of the CDR3: TGTGCCATTCGGACAGAGGGCGTCAATGAGCAGTTCTTC. Translating it yields CAIRTEGVNEQFF. This chain joins TRBV10-3 and TRBJ2-1; perhaps TRBD1 as D (6 bases). The CDR3 extends over 13 amino acids. Trimming stripped 9 bases from V and 6 bases from J, with 15 bases between. Germline lookup yields CDR1 ENHRY and CDR2 SYGVKD.

This sequence joins TRBV9 and TRBJ1-3, with D possibly TRBD1 on 5 matching bases. This CDR3 is 15 amino acids long. CDR1 is SGDLS, CDR2 YYNGEE, per germline. Trimming removed 4 bases from V and 4 bases from J, with 15 bases in between. For the CDR3, the DNA is TGTGCCAGCAGCCCACGGGGGGGTTTCGGAAACACCATATATTTT. Its translation: CASSPRGGFGNTIYF.

The rearrangement joins TRBV6-5 to TRBJ1-2; D is unresolved. Trimming shortened V by 4 bases and J by 4 bases, and 7 bases separated the two germline ends. Germline CDR1 MNHEY, CDR2 SVGAGI. This CDR3 contains 12 residues. The CDR3, as DNA: TGTGCCAGCAGTTCCCCGGGCTATGGCTACACCTTC. Translating gives CASSSPGYGYTF.

The chain uses TRBV29-1 and TRBJ2-1, with TRBD2 as a possible D gene (6 bases). V was clipped by 7 bases and J by 10 bases, with 20 bases between them. Germline V gives CDR1 SQVTM, CDR2 ANQGSEA. The CDR3 contains 13 residues. The DNA for the CDR3 is TGCAGCGCCAGACTAGTGGGAGTTCGGGAGCAGTTCTTC. This gives the protein CSARLVGVREQFF.

The chain uses TRBV5-1 and TRBJ2-5, with D possibly being TRBD1 (5 bases). The V gene lost 2 bases and the J gene lost 0 bases, with 8 bases spanning the gap. The CDR3 totals 14 residues. The V gene's germline CDR1 is SGHRS and CDR2 YFSETQ. CDR3 coding DNA: TGCGCCAGCAGCTTCCAGGGATACCAAGAGACCCAGTACTTC. This translates into CASSFQGYQETQYF.

V gene TRBV5-1 combines with J gene TRBJ1-2, with 9 bases that match TRBD1. The J segment lost 4 bases and the V segment lost 0 bases, leaving 10 bases of the junction unmatched. CDR3 size: 17 residues. Germline CDR1 and CDR2: SGHRS and YFSETQ. CDR3 DNA: TGCGCCAGCAGCTTGGGTCCTGACAGGGGGGGTTCCTATGGCTACACCTTC. Its translation: CASSLGPDRGGSYGYTF.

The chain has TRBV19 and TRBJ2-3, with a weak D call TRBD1 (6 bases). Germline V gene data show CDR1 as LNHDA and CDR2 as SQIVND (reference sequence). Trimming took 0 bases from V and 6 from J, leaving 19 bases between them. This CDR3 is built from 17 residues. The CDR3 DNA reads TGTGCCAGTAGTATAGACCCGGGACAAGTTGCGAGGGATACGCAGTATTTT. Amino acids: CASSIDPGQVARDTQYF.

This chain connects TRBV19 to TRBJ1-2; 8 bases agree with TRBD1. Trimming took 4 bases from V and 8 from J; bases not matched to a gene: 9. Germline lookup yields CDR1 LNHDA and CDR2 SQIVND (reference sequence). This CDR3 comprises 14 residues. CDR3 sequence reads: CASSTNGQGGGYTF. The CDR3 DNA sequence: TGTGCCAGTAGTACCAATGGACAGGGAGGCGGCTACACCTTC.

The chain links TRBV10-3 to TRBJ1-2, with D unclear. CDR1 and CDR2 from the germline V gene are ENHRY and SYGVKD. Trimming pared 10 bases from V and 4 bases from J, leaving 13 bases between. This CDR3 has 12 residues. DNA of the CDR3: TGTGCCACCGAAGCGGGCGCCTATGGCTACACCTTC. Translated: CATEAGAYGYTF.

This rearrangement joins TRBV19 to TRBJ1-1; a weak D match, TRBD1 (5 bases). Germline CDR1 and CDR2: LNHDA and SQIVND (reference sequence). The CDR3 totals 20 residues. V lost 7 bases, J lost 4 bases, and 34 bases lay in between. The CDR3 coding sequence is TGTGCCAGTACTTCCTCTGCCCACTTGGGACGGACCTTAGCGGGCACTGAAGCTTTCTTT. Encoded protein: CASTSSAHLGRTLAGTEAFF.

This clone came up a few times. V usage is TRBV2 and J usage is TRBJ1-2, with 7 bases identical to TRBD1. Germline V lookup: CDR1 SNHLY, CDR2 FYNNEI. The CDR3 runs to 13 residues. With 10 bases clipped from V and 3 bases from J, the junction kept 8 bases outside the gene matches. DNA for the CDR3: TGTGCCACCTCTCAGGGGGTAGACTATGGCTACACCTTC. Translated: CATSQGVDYGYTF.